The rows below give T cell receptor beta chains drawn from one sample of a study of T cells in Graves' hyperthyroidism and ophthalmopathy. TCRdb re-analysed the multiplex PCR reads in MiXCR, keeping a single row per CDR3 protein. The table lists about 700,000 distinct CDR3 sequences, less than 45% of them singletons. The sequencing sample was made of peripheral blood or thyroid tissue (not recorded which). The source is an adult man with Graves' disease, either hyperthyroidism or ophthalmopathy (not recorded which). Both conserved end residues are part of each CDR3. The D gene is left open where the match is weak. Rows give clone size only sometimes, using once, few, many, or a class for an expanded clone.

V: TRBV7-2
size: .
D: TRBD1
J: TRBJ2-7
CDR3: CASSQGTGGFYEQYF
DNA: TGTGCCAGCAGCCAGGGGACAGGGGGTTTCTACGAGCAGTACTTC

V: TRBV10-2
size: .
D: TRBD1
J: TRBJ1-5
CDR3: CASSERTGGLGQPQHF
DNA: TGCGCCAGCAGTGAGCGGACAGGGGGCTTAGGTCAGCCCCAGCATTTT

V: TRBV25-1
size: .
D: TRBD2
J: TRBJ2-7
CDR3: CASSALEASGHYEQYF
DNA: TGTGCCAGCAGTGCTCTCGAGGCTAGCGGCCACTACGAGCAGTACTTC

V: TRBV7-2
size: .
D: .
J: TRBJ1-4
CDR3: CASSLVGAAHNEKLFF
DNA: TGTGCCAGCAGCTTAGTCGGGGCAGCCCATAATGAAAAACTGTTTTTT

V: TRBV19
size: .
D: TRBD1
J: TRBJ1-2
CDR3: CASSIAPGQSFYGYTF
DNA: TGTGCCAGTAGTATAGCCCCGGGACAGAGCTTCTATGGCTACACCTTC

V: TRBV15
size: many
D: TRBD1
J: TRBJ1-1
CDR3: CATSRWTGENTEAFF
DNA: TGTGCCACCAGCAGATGGACAGGGGAGAACACTGAAGCTTTCTTT

V: TRBV10-3
size: .
D: TRBD1
J: TRBJ2-7
CDR3: CASRRDRLYEQYF
DNA: TGTGCCAGCCGCCGGGACAGGCTCTACGAGCAGTACTTC

V: TRBV5-1
size: .
D: .
J: TRBJ2-2
CDR3: CASSLRIPGTGELFF
DNA: TGCGCCAGCAGCTTAAGGATCCCGGGCACCGGGGAGCTGTTTTTT

V: TRBV9
size: .
D: TRBD1
J: TRBJ1-1
CDR3: CASSPWDRVNTEAFF
DNA: TGTGCCAGCAGCCCCTGGGACAGGGTGAACACTGAAGCTTTCTTT

V: TRBV2
size: few
D: .
J: TRBJ2-5
CDR3: CASSEAWGSKEETQYF
DNA: TGTGCCAGCAGTGAAGCTTGGGGGAGTAAGGAAGAGACCCAGTACTTC

V: TRBV20-1
size: .
D: .
J: TRBJ1-1
CDR3: CSARRQLEAFF
DNA: TGCAGTGCTAGAAGACAGCTAGAAGCTTTCTTT

V: TRBV20-1
size: few
D: TRBD1
J: TRBJ1-2
CDR3: CSARRAGGGYGYTF
DNA: TGCAGTGCTAGAAGGGCAGGGGGCGGGTATGGCTACACCTTC

V: TRBV7-3
size: few
D: TRBD1
J: TRBJ1-5
CDR3: CASSSGTGRNQPQHF
DNA: TGTGCCAGCAGCTCCGGGACAGGGCGCAATCAGCCCCAGCATTTT

V: TRBV7-8
size: .
D: TRBD2
J: TRBJ2-5
CDR3: CASTNPGGGETQYF
DNA: TGTGCCAGCACTAATCCGGGAGGAGGGGAGACCCAGTACTTC

V: TRBV5-1
size: .
D: .
J: TRBJ2-7
CDR3: CASSLVDRHSYEQYF
DNA: TGCGCCAGCAGCCTAGTCGACAGACACTCCTACGAGCAGTACTTC

V: TRBV7-9
size: once
D: .
J: TRBJ1-1
CDR3: CASSFGGRVGTEAFF
DNA: TGTGCCAGCAGCTTCGGCGGACGGGTGGGCACTGAAGCTTTCTTT

V: TRBV25-1
size: .
D: TRBD2
J: TRBJ2-5
CDR3: CASSARDLLAGAGKTQYF
DNA: TGTGCCAGCAGTGCTAGAGATCTTCTAGCGGGGGCCGGGAAGACCCAGTACTTC

V: TRBV20-1
size: few
D: TRBD2
J: TRBJ2-5
CDR3: CSARDQGLAGLETQYF
DNA: TGCAGTGCTAGAGATCAGGGACTAGCGGGGCTGGAGACCCAGTACTTC

V: TRBV4-1
size: .
D: .
J: TRBJ1-6
CDR3: CASSQEASYNSPLHF
DNA: TGCGCCAGCAGCCAAGAGGCATCCTATAATTCACCCCTCCACTTT

V: TRBV12-3/TRBV12-4
size: few
D: TRBD1
J: TRBJ2-5
CDR3: CASSPTSRGETQYF
DNA: TGTGCCAGCAGCCCGACATCCAGGGGGGAGACCCAGTACTTC

V: TRBV7-2
size: many
D: .
J: TRBJ1-5
CDR3: CASSLSGERSQPQHF
DNA: TGTGCCAGCAGCTTATCAGGGGAGAGGAGTCAGCCCCAGCATTTT

V: TRBV4-1
size: few
D: .
J: TRBJ1-5
CDR3: CASSQEVVGSRQPQHF
DNA: TGCGCCAGCAGCCAAGAGGTTGTCGGGAGTCGTCAGCCCCAGCATTTT

V: TRBV10-2
size: many
D: .
J: TRBJ2-7
CDR3: CASSESGLAETYEQYF
DNA: TGCGCCAGCAGTGAGTCCGGCCTAGCTGAGACCTACGAGCAGTACTTC

V: TRBV5-5
size: many
D: .
J: TRBJ1-5
CDR3: CASNGGGNQPQHF
DNA: TGTGCCAGCAATGGGGGTGGCAATCAGCCCCAGCATTTT

V: TRBV24-1
size: once
D: TRBD2
J: TRBJ2-5
CDR3: CATSGSGGTGLTQYF
DNA: TGTGCCACCAGTGGTAGCGGGGGTACCGGGTTGACCCAGTACTTC

V: TRBV7-2
size: .
D: .
J: TRBJ1-4
CDR3: CASSTQTATNEKLFF
DNA: TGTGCCAGCAGCACACAGACCGCAACTAATGAAAAACTGTTTTTT

V: TRBV5-1
size: many
D: .
J: TRBJ2-7
CDR3: CASSPLTSSYEQYF
DNA: TGCGCCAGCAGCCCCCTCACCAGCTCCTACGAGCAGTACTTC

V: TRBV7-9
size: few
D: .
J: TRBJ2-5
CDR3: CASSPTRQETQYF
DNA: TGTGCCAGCAGCCCTACAAGACAAGAGACCCAGTACTTC

V: TRBV2
size: many
D: .
J: TRBJ1-2
CDR3: CAILLGHGYTF
DNA: TGTGCCATTTTGCTCGGGCATGGCTACACCTTC

V: TRBV20-1
size: .
D: TRBD1
J: TRBJ1-5
CDR3: CSARDSDRGQPQHF
DNA: TGCAGTGCTAGAGATAGTGACAGGGGACAGCCCCAGCATTTT

V: TRBV14
size: .
D: TRBD1
J: TRBJ1-2
CDR3: CASSQDRGRNYGYTF
DNA: TGTGCCAGCAGTCAAGACAGGGGGCGTAACTATGGCTACACCTTC

V: TRBV15
size: many
D: TRBD1
J: TRBJ1-2
CDR3: CATSTSGTGVGYTF
DNA: TGTGCCACCAGCACATCCGGGACAGGGGTCGGCTACACCTTC

V: TRBV7-9
size: many
D: .
J: TRBJ2-5
CDR3: CASSWGPAQETQYF
DNA: TGTGCCAGCAGCTGGGGTCCTGCCCAGGAGACCCAGTACTTC

V: TRBV2
size: many
D: .
J: TRBJ2-2
CDR3: CASSEGNTGELFF
DNA: TGTGCCAGCAGCGAGGGCAACACCGGGGAGCTGTTTTTT

V: TRBV7-8
size: .
D: .
J: TRBJ1-2
CDR3: CASSDAGSYGYTF
DNA: TGTGCCAGCAGTGACGCAGGTTCCTATGGCTACACCTTC

V: TRBV29-1
size: .
D: .
J: TRBJ1-4
CDR3: CSVGEQGGTNEKLFF
DNA: TGCAGCGTTGGAGAACAGGGTGGAACTAATGAAAAACTGTTTTTT

V: TRBV11-1
size: .
D: .
J: TRBJ1-1
CDR3: CASSSNYDTEAFF
DNA: TGTGCCAGCAGCTCTAACTACGACACTGAAGCTTTCTTT

V: TRBV20-1
size: .
D: .
J: TRBJ2-6
CDR3: CSSTPGSGANVLTF
DNA: TGCAGTTCGACTCCAGGGTCTGGGGCCAACGTCCTGACTTTC

V: TRBV10-3
size: .
D: .
J: TRBJ2-7
CDR3: CATGGQLYEQYF
DNA: TGTGCCACCGGGGGACAGCTCTACGAGCAGTACTTC

V: TRBV29-1
size: many
D: .
J: TRBJ1-2
CDR3: CSSGAGLLYTF
DNA: TGCAGCTCTGGCGCCGGACTTCTCTACACCTTC

V: TRBV29-1
size: many
D: .
J: TRBJ1-1
CDR3: CSVDEGKDTEAFF
DNA: TGCAGCGTTGACGAGGGCAAGGACACTGAAGCTTTCTTT

V: TRBV25-1
size: .
D: .
J: TRBJ2-7
CDR3: CASSEYEGGAGAYEQYF
DNA: TGTGCCAGCAGTGAGTACGAGGGGGGGGCGGGTGCCTACGAGCAGTACTTC